The present entry profiles one TCR beta chain with its context. Its antigen is currently unknown. Some clones are missing from TCRdb's copy, which holds only in-frame ones; the method was immunoSEQ multiplex PCR. In the table there are fewer than 110,000 clones, roughly 87% of which are singletons. The sample originates from a study of graft-versus-host responses after intestinal transplantation. Study-wide background: Recipients had multivisceral, liver-intestinal, or isolated intestinal transplants. All recipients were given anti-thymocyte globulin induction, and tacrolimus and steroids were then administered for 2 to 3 years. Findings and caveats of the study: Recipient marrow contained GvH clones, some of which appeared first in ileum or blood.

The CDR3 has 17 residues. The germline V gene encodes CDR1 SGHNT and CDR2 YENEEA. V dropped 4 bases and J dropped 0; count of bases not matched to a gene: 11. The chain is built from TRBV11-3 and TRBJ1-1; 7 bases map to TRBD1. Source: unstimulated CD4+ T cells sorted from spleen or lymph node cells, taken before transplant. The clonotype comes from a human donor who was the organ donor for an intestinal transplant. The CDR3 here is CASSSVGRGRMNTEAFF. CDR3 DNA sequence: TGTGCCAGCAGCTCTGTTGGAAGGGGGCGCATGAACACTGAAGCTTTCTTT.